This T cell receptor (beta chain) was captured in a study of blood T cell repertoires in COVID-19. Study summary: Specimens from acute and convalescent COVID-19 originated in the United States, Italy and Spain. T cells, B-cell-depleted T cells, or PBMCs provided the cDNA or gDNA that served as material.

Per the original data handling: Nucleated cell number was recorded as an estimate derived from reference gene primer amplification. This table comes from immunoSEQ multiplex PCR, and its TCRdb copy is limited to in-frame clones, with some not included. The V and J calls and the clone size are those of that table, but D and trimming were determined from the DNA. This sample has 100,000 to 130,000 clones, with around 81% found just once. This TCR derives from a woman aged 70-85 years with acute or convalescent COVID-19. Sequencing input: peripheral blood.

CDR3 sequence reads: CASSSGTDNQPQHF. Written as DNA, the CDR3 is TGTGCCAGCAGCTCTGGGACAGATAATCAGCCCCAGCATTTT. This chain joins TRBV3-1 (or the pseudogene TRBV3-2) and TRBJ1-5, with 7 positions matching TRBD1. The ends lost 5 bases at V and 4 bases at J; junction bases unmatched: 5. CDR1 and CDR2 from the germline V gene are LGHDT and YNNKEL (reference sequence). The length of the CDR3 is 14 residues.